The present T cell receptor beta chain was sequenced within a study of blood T cell repertoires in COVID-19. As for the study in general: The origin of the acute and convalescent COVID-19 samples was the United States, Italy and Spain.

CDR3 length: 15 residues. Trimming took 1 base from V and 6 from J, leaving 12 bases between them. The germline gives CDR1 MGHRA, CDR2 YSYEKL. Sequenced by immunoSEQ multiplex PCR; TCRdb stores in-frame clones only, minus some. The sample includes some 230,000 clones, roughly four fifths of them seen just once. The receptor comes from a woman of 80 years or more with COVID-19, enrolled during active disease. The gene calls are TRBV4-1 and TRBJ1-4; tentative D call: TRBD1 (6 bases). Sequenced sample: peripheral blood. The CDR3 sequence is CASSQGRTGYEKLFF. The CDR3 DNA reads TGCGCCAGCAGCCAAGGGAGAACAGGGTATGAAAAACTGTTTTTT.